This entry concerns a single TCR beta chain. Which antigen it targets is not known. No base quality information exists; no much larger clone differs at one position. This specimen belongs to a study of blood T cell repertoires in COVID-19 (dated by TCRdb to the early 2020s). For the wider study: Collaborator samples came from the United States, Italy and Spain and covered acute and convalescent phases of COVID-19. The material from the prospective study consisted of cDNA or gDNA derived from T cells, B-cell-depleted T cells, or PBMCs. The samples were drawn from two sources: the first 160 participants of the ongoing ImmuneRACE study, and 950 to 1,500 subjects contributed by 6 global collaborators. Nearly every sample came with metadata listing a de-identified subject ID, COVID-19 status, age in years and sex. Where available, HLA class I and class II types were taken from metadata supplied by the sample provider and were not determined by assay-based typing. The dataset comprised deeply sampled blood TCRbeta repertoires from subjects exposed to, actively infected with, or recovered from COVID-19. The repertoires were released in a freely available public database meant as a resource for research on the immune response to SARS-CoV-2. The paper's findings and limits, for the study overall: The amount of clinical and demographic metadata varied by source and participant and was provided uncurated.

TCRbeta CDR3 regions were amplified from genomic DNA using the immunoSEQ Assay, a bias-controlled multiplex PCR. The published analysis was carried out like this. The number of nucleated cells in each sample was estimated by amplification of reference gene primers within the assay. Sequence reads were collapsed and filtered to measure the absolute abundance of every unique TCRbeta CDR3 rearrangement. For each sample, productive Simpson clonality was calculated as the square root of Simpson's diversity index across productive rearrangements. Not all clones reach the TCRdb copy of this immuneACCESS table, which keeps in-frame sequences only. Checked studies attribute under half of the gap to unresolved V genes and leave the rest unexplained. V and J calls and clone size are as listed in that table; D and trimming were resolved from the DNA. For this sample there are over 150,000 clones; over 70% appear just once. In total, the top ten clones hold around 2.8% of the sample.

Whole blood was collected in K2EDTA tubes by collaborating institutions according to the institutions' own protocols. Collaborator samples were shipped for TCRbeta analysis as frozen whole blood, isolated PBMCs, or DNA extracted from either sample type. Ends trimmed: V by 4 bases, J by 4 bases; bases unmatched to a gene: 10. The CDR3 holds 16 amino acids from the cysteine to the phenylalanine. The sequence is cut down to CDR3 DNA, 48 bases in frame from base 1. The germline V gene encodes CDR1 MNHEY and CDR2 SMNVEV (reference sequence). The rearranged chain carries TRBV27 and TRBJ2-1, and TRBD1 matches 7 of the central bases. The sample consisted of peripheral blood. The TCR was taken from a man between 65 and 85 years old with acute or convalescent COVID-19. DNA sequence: TGTGCCAGCAGTTCAAGGACAGGAGCAGGGTACAATGAGCAGTTCTTC. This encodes CASSSRTGAGYNEQFF.